Listed below are T cell receptor beta chains from one sample, sequenced in a study of technical replicates of blood from several donors. Sequencing used immunoSEQ multiplex PCR; TCRdb keeps in-frame clones, though not all of them. Among roughly 62,000 clones, roughly 95% were seen once, and the ten largest hold about 3%. The specimen sequenced was PBMCs. Receptors were obtained from a human donor in good health. Some clones in this sample may be carry-over from other donors' samples. The conserved cysteine and the conserved F or W are not part of the CDR3 here. A D gene is named only where the DNA matches it firmly. Expanded clones are given a class, and other clones once, few, many or no size at all.

v_call,d_call,j_call,clone_size,cdr3_aa
TRBV11-3,.,TRBJ2-7,.,ASSLTGTSSEQY
TRBV11-2,.,TRBJ1-1,.,ASSLAAVNTEAF
TRBV5-1,.,TRBJ2-7,.,ASSRDTYEQY
TRBV7-6,TRBD1,TRBJ1-4,.,ASSGTGTVNEKLF
TRBV4-1,.,TRBJ1-1,.,ASSQDLSEAREAF
TRBV6-5,TRBD1,TRBJ2-3,.,ASRAGGAVPDTQY
TRBV7-9,.,TRBJ1-1,.,ASSLAQETTNTEAF
TRBV29-1,TRBD2,TRBJ2-1,.,SVEGIAGQLAYNEQF
TRBV2,.,TRBJ2-7,.,ASGAYSYEQY
TRBV2,TRBD2,TRBJ2-5,once,ASSPGLAGQETQY
TRBV7-2,.,TRBJ1-2,.,ASSFPGDRYGYT
TRBV4-1,.,TRBJ2-1,.,ASSRTQNNEQF
TRBV7-6,TRBD2,TRBJ2-5,.,ASSLALAGGGETQY
TRBV7-2,.,TRBJ2-7,.,ASSFGGGAGGQY
TRBV5-1,TRBD2,TRBJ2-7,.,ASSLAGTSGSGQY
TRBV7-2,.,TRBJ2-5,.,ASSLDRKETQY
TRBV9,TRBD2,TRBJ2-1,once,ASSPRTSGDNEQF
TRBV19,TRBD1,TRBJ1-2,.,ATAIASGGGYYGYT
TRBV27,TRBD2,TRBJ2-7,.,ASRVTSGTTYEQY
TRBV30,TRBD2,TRBJ2-1,.,AWTLIWTSGSSYNEQF
TRBV10-3,.,TRBJ2-2,.,AITRSGDTGELF
TRBV18,TRBD2,TRBJ2-3,.,ASSQSSGRAKDTQY
TRBV4-3,.,TRBJ1-2,few,ASSPLGRAYGYT
TRBV10-3,.,TRBJ1-6,.,APRYRVNNSPLH
TRBV4-2,TRBD1,TRBJ1-4,.,ASSQDVGTGDEKLF
TRBV19,.,TRBJ2-2,few,ASSILSGELF
TRBV7-3,TRBD1,TRBJ1-1,.,ASSLTGQGEAF
TRBV10-3,.,TRBJ2-7,.,AIKAQGTLVEQY
TRBV5-1,.,TRBJ2-3,.,ASSFGGGRTDTQY
TRBV21-1,.,TRBJ2-6,.,ASSAREGAPSGANVLT
TRBV18,TRBD1,TRBJ1-1,.,ASSPSGGPDPNTEAF
TRBV25-1,.,TRBJ2-5,.,ASSPALGRQETQY
TRBV2,.,TRBJ1-1,.,ASSEREGNTEAF
TRBV7-2,TRBD1,TRBJ2-2,.,ASSFKRQGDIGGELF
TRBV6-1,.,TRBJ1-2,.,ASNQNNGGGYGYT
TRBV7-9,TRBD2,TRBJ2-2,.,AGSSGLAGAELF